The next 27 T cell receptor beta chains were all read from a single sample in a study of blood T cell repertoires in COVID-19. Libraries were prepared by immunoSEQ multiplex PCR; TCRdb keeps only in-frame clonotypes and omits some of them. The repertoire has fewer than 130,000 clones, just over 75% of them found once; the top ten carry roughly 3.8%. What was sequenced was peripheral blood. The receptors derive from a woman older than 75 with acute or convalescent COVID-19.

CDR3 in amino acids: CSARPGDTQYF. The CDR3 DNA sequence: TGCAGCGCCCGACCGGGAGATACGCAGTATTTT. The chain recombines TRBV29-1 with TRBJ2-3; D is uncertain. Trimming removed 7 bases at V and 5 bases at J, with 10 bases between. The germline V gene has CDR1 SQVTM and CDR2 ANQGSEA. This CDR3 contains 11 residues.

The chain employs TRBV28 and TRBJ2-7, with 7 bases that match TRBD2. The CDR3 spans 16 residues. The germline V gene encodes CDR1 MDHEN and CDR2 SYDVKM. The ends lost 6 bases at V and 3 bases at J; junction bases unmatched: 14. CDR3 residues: CASSTGGAGIGYEQYF. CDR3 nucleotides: TGTGCCAGCAGCACCGGGGGAGCGGGAATAGGCTACGAGCAGTACTTC.

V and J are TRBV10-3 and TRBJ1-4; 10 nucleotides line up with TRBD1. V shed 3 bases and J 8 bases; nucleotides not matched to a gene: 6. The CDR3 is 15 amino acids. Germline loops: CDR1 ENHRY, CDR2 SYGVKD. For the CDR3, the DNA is TGTGCCATCAGTGACCGGGGACAGGGGAGCGAAAAACTGTTTTTT. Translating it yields CAISDRGQGSEKLFF.

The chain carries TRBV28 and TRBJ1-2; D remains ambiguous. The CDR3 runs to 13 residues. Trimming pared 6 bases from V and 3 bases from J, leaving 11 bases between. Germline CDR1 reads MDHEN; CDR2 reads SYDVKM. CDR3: CASSTDNDYGYTF. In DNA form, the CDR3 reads TGTGCCAGCAGCACTGACAACGACTATGGCTACACCTTC.

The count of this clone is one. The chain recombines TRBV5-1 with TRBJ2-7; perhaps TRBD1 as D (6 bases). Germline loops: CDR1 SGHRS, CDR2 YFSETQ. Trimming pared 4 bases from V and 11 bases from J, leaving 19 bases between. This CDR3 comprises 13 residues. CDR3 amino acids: CASSPDTRGKEYF. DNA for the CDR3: TGCGCCAGCAGCCCGGATACCAGGGGTAAGGAGTACTTC.

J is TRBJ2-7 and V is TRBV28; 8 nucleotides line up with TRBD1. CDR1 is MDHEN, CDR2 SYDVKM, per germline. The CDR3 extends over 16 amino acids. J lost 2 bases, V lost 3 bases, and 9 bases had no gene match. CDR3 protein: CASSFAQGGVAYEQYF. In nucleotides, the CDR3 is TGTGCCAGCAGTTTCGCACAGGGGGGCGTCGCCTACGAGCAGTACTTC.

The CDR3 loop reads CASSQVGRGHEQYF. CDR3 sequence (DNA): TGTGCCAGCAGCCAAGTGGGCAGGGGACACGAGCAGTACTTC. This sequence joins TRBV3-1 (or the pseudogene TRBV3-2) and TRBJ2-7, with D possibly being TRBD1 (6 bases). Germline V lookup: CDR1 LGHDT, CDR2 YNNKEL (reference sequence). The V end was cut by 1 base, the J end by 5 bases, with 12 bases between. The CDR3 runs to 14 residues.

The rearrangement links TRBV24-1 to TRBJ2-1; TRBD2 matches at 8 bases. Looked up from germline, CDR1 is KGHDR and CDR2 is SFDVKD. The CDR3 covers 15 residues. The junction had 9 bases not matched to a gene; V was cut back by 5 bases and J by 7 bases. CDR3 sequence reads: CATSAPAGVRNEQFF. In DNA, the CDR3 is TGTGCCACCAGTGCCCCAGCGGGAGTTCGGAATGAGCAGTTCTTC.

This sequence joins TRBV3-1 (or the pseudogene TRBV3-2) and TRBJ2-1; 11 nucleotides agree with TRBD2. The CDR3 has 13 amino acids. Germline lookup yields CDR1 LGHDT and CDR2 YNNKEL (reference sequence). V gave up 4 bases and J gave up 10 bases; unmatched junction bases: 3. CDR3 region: CASSLGTSGEQFF. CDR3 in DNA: TGTGCCAGCAGCCTGGGGACTAGCGGAGAGCAGTTCTTC.

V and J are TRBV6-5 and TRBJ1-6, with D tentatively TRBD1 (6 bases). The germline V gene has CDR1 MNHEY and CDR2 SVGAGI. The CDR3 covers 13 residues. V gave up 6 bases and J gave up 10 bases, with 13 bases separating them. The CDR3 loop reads CASRTQGNSPLHF. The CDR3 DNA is TGTGCCAGCAGGACCCAGGGGAACTCACCCCTCCACTTT.

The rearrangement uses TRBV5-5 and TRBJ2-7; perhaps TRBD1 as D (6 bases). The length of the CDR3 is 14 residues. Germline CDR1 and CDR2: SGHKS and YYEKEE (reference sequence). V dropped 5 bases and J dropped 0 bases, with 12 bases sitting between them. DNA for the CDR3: TGTGCCAGCAGACCACAGACAGGCTCCTACGAGCAGTACTTC. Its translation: CASRPQTGSYEQYF.

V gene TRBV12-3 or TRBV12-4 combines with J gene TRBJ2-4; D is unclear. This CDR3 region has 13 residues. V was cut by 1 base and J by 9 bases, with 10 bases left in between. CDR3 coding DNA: TGTGCCAGCAGTTTAGGAGTATTCACCATTCAGTACTTC. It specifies CASSLGVFTIQYF.

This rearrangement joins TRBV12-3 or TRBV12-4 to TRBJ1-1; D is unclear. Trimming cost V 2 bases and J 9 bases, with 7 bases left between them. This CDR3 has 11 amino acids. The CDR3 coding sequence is TGTGCCAGCAGTTTAAAACTACAAGCTTTCTTT. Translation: CASSLKLQAFF.

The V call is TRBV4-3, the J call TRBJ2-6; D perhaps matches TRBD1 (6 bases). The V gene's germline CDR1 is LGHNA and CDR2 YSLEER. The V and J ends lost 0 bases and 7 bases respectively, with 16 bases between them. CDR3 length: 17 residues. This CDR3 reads CASSQDGWGLTANVLTF. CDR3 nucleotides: TGCGCCAGCAGCCAAGATGGATGGGGGCTGACTGCCAACGTCCTGACTTTC.

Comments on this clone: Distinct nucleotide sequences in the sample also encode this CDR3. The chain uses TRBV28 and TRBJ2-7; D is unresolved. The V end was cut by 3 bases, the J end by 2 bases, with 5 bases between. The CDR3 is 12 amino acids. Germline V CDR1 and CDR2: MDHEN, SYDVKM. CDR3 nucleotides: TGTGCCAGCAGTTTGAGTCCCTACGAGCAGTACTTC. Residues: CASSLSPYEQYF.

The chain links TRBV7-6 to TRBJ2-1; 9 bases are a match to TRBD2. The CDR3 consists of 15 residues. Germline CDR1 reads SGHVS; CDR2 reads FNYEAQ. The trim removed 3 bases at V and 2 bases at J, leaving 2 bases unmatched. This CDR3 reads CASSFSSGTYNEQFF. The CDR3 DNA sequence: TGTGCCAGCAGCTTCTCTAGCGGGACCTACAATGAGCAGTTCTTC.

The CDR3 DNA sequence: TGTGCCAGCAGCTTAGGAAGGGGATCTTATAGCAATCAGCCCCAGCATTTT. Encoded protein: CASSLGRGSYSNQPQHF. V usage is TRBV13 and J usage is TRBJ1-5; the D gene is possibly TRBD1 (5 bases). The V end was cut by 0 bases, the J end by 0 bases, with 12 bases between. CDR3 size: 17 residues. CDR1 and CDR2 from the germline V gene are PRHDT and FYEKMQ (reference sequence).

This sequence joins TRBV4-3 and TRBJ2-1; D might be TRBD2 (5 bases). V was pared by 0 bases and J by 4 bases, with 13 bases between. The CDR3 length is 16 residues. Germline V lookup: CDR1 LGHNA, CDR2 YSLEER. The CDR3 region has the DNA TGCGCCAGCAGCCAAGATGCCGGACTGTCATACAATGAGCAGTTCTTC. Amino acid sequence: CASSQDAGLSYNEQFF.

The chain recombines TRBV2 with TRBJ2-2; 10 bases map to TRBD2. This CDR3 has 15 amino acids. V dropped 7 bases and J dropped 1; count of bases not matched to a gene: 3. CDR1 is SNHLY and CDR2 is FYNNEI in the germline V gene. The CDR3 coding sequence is TGTGCCAGCAACCGACTAGCGGGGAACACCGGGGAGCTGTTTTTT. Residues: CASNRLAGNTGELFF.

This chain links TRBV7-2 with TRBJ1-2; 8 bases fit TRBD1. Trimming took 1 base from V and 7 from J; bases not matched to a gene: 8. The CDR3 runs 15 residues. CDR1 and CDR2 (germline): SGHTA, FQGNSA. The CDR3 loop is CASSLVQGALGGYTF. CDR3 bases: TGTGCCAGCAGCTTAGTTCAGGGGGCCCTGGGTGGCTACACCTTC.

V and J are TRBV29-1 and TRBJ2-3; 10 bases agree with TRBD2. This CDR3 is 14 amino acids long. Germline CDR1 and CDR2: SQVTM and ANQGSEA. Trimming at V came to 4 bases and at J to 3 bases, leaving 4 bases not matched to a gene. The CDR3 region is CSVGTSGLTDTQYF. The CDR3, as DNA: TGCAGCGTTGGGACTAGCGGACTTACAGATACGCAGTATTTT.

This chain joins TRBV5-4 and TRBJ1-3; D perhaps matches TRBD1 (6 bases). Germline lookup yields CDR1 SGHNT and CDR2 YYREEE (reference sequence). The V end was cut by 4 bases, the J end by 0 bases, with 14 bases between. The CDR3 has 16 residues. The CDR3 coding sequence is TGTGCCAGCAGCGCGAGACAGGTTAACTCTGGAAACACCATATATTTT. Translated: CASSARQVNSGNTIYF. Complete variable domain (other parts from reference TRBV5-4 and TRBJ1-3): ETGVTQSPTHLIKTRGQQVTLRCSSQSGHNTVSWYQQALGQGPQFIFQYYREEENGRGNFPPRFSGLQFPNYSSELNVNALELDDSALYLCASSARQVNSGNTIYFGEGSWLTVV.

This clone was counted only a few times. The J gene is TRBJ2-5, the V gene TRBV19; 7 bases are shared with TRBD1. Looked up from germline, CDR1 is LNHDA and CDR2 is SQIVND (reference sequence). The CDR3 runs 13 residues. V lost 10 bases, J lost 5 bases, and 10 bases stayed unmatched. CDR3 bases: TGTGCCACCCGGACAGGTTGGAGGGAGACCCAGTACTTC. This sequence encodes CATRTGWRETQYF.

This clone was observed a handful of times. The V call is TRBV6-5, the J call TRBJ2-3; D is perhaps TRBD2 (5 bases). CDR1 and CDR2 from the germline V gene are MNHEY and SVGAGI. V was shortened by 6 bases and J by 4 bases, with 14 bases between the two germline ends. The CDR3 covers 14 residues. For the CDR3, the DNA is TGTGCCAGCAGGCTCATGGACGGGGCAGATACGCAGTATTTT. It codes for CASRLMDGADTQYF.

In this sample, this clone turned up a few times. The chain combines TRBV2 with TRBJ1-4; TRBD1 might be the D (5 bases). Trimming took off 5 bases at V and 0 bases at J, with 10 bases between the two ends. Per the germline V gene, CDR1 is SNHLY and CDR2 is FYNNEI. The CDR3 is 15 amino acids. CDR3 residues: CASSPTGATNEKLFF. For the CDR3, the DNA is TGTGCCAGCAGTCCTACAGGTGCAACTAATGAAAAACTGTTTTTT.

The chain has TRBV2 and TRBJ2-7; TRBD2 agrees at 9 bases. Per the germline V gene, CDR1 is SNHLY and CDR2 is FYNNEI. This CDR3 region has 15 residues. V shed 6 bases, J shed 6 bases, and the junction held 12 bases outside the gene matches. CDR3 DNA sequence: TGTGCCAGCAGGCCGGCGGGGGGGGGCTCACGCGAGCAGTACTTC. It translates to CASRPAGGGSREQYF.

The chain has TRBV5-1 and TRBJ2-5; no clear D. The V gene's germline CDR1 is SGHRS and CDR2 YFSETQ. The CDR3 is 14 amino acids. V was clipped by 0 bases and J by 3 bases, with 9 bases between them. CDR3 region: CASSLAEAEETQYF. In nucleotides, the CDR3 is TGCGCCAGCAGCTTGGCCGAGGCAGAAGAGACCCAGTACTTC.